One sample yielded the 2 T cell receptor beta chains listed below, sequenced in a study of human T cells and chemical hapten exposure. Stated time point: patch test 3, about 24 weeks after DPC sensitization. Treatment indicated: therapeutic diphenylcyclopropenone sensitization with weekly scalp DPC. TCRdb re-analysed the RACE reads in MiXCR, keeping a single row per CDR3 protein. The data show more than 45,000 distinct CDR3 sequences, around 12% seen once. The source material was whole blood, sampled in connection with sensitization to the hapten diphenylcyclopropenone (DPC). These receptors originate from a man aged 30 to 45 with alopecia areata. Some clones in this sample may be carry-over from other donors' samples.

This clonotype was seen a few times. The chain is built from TRBV7-9 and TRBJ2-5; possibly TRBD1 for D (6 bases). Germline CDR1 SEHNR, CDR2 FQNEAQ (reference sequence). Deletions cut 5 bases from V and 1 base from J, with 14 bases between. There are 15 residues in the CDR3. Here the CDR3 reads CASSILTGSQETQYF. The CDR3 DNA sequence: TGTGCCAGCAGCATATTAACAGGGTCCCAAGAGACCCAGTACTTC.

The chain recombines TRBV12-3 or TRBV12-4 with TRBJ2-7, with TRBD1 matching 11 bases. The J segment lost 5 bases and the V segment lost 6 bases, leaving 12 bases of the junction unmatched. The CDR3 consists of 16 residues. The CDR3, as DNA: TGTGCCAGCAGCCGCCCCGGACAGGGGGCGGCCCACGAGCAGTACTTC. It encodes CASSRPGQGAAHEQYF.